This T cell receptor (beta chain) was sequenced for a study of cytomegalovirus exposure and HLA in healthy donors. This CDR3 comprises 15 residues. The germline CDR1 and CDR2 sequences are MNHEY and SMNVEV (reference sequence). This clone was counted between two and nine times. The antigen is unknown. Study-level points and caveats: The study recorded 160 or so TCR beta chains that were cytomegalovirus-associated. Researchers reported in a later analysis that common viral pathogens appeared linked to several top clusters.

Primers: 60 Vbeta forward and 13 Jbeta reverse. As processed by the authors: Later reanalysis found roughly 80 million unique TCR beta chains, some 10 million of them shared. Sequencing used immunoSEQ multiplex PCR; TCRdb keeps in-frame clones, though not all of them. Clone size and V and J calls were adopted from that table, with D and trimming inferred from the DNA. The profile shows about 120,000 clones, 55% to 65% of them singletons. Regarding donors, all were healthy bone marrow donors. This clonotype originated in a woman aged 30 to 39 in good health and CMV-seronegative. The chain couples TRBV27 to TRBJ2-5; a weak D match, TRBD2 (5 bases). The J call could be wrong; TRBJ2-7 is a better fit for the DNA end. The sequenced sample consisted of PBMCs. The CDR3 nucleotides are TGTGCCAGCAGTTTGAACCCTAGCTGGGCCTACGAGCAGTACTTC. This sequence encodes CASSLNPSWAYEQYF.